This T cell receptor (beta chain) was sequenced for a study of control samples from healthy donors and cancer patients. The germline V gene has CDR1 KGHSH and CDR2 LQKENI. CDR3 length equals 15 residues. Trimming stripped 4 bases from V and 7 bases from J, with 17 bases between. Some clones are missing from TCRdb's copy, which holds only in-frame ones; the method was immunoSEQ multiplex PCR. The sample includes some 150,000 clones, over 90% seen only once; the top ten take over 0.9%. The source material was blood. The TCR comes from a woman in her twenties or thirties in good health. This chain uses TRBV18 with TRBJ2-1; possibly TRBD2 for D (6 bases). CDR3 sequence: CASSRPAGGINEQFF. The CDR3 DNA reads as TGTGCCAGCTCACGGCCCGCTGGGGGGATTAATGAGCAGTTCTTC.